This TCR beta chain stems from a study of chemoradiotherapy in HPV16-positive cancers (dated by TCRdb to 2022 to 2024). As for the study more broadly: Using functional T-cell assays on cells from two HPV16-positive patients, the researchers defined candidate HPV-specific T-cell clones and common TCR motifs. The study set out to ask whether T-cell immunity against the HPV oncoproteins E6 and E7 changes over the course of chemoradiotherapy and whether that immunity affects survival. The candidate HPV-specific TCRs and motifs were subsequently tracked in TCR repertoires obtained from about 79 patients with HPV-related cancers.

Summary of the overall study and its limitations: Expansion of candidate HPV-specific clones and E7-related TCR motifs was observed in the tumor microenvironment during treatment, whereas no such expansion was observed for non-HPV-specific T cells. In HPV16-positive patients, expansion of HPV-responsive T cells during chemoradiotherapy was found to be associated with improved recurrence-free survival. Only two HPV16-positive patients were used to derive the functional definition of HPV-specific T cells, and the survival association was reported for HPV16-positive patients.

To note about this clone: The antigen it recognizes is unknown. No base-level quality is on record; no much larger clone is a single base apart.

Because repertoires were sampled repeatedly during chemoradiotherapy, clonal expansion in the tumor microenvironment could be followed. The receptor library was made with the immunoSEQ multiplex PCR assay. Here the immuneACCESS table is served through TCRdb, limited to in-frame sequences with V and J called. Missing clones are a known gap in these copies; in checked studies unresolved V genes cover under half, and the rest lacks a known reason. Here the sample has some 10,000 clones; more than 65% occur a single time. Together, the top ten hold around 3% of the sample. After removal of 5 bases from V and 2 bases from J, the junction retains 4 bases not matched to a gene. There are 14 amino acids in the CDR3, from cysteine to phenylalanine inclusive. Of all the DNA, just the CDR3 is kept, 42 bases in frame from base 1. Taken from the germline V gene, the CDR1 and CDR2 loops are SGHAT and FQNNGV.

This chain joins TRBV11-2 to TRBJ2-7; 9 central bases correspond to TRBD2. The clonotype comes from a human donor with HPV-associated anogenital cancer. The specimen comprised blood, sampled from a patient who underwent chemoradiotherapy. In nucleotide form, the sequence is TGTGCCAGCAGCCGCGGGGGGGGTACCTACGAGCAGTACTTC. This encodes CASSRGGGTYEQYF. Here the CDR3 is joined to the reference TRBV11-2 and TRBJ2-7 genes, and the full variable domain is: EAGVAQSPRYKIIEKRQSVAFWCNPISGHATLYWYQQILGQGPKLLIQFQNNGVVDDSQLPKDRFSAERLKGVDSTLKIQPAKLEDSAVYLCASSRGGGTYEQYFGPGTRLTVT.